What follows are 25 T cell receptor beta chains derived from one specimen sequenced in a study of T-cell reconstitution after alpha-beta-depleted transplantation in children. Unique molecular identifiers were incorporated during preparation of the TCRbeta library. TCRdb re-called the PCR reads with MiXCR, one entry per CDR3 protein. The table includes just over 200,000 distinct CDR3 sequences, under 8.5% detected once. This specimen was PBMCs, mostly from graft donor cells, taken 360 days after TCRalphabeta/CD19-depleted stem cell transplant. The receptors shown here come from a male patient aged 2 to 9 who had a stem cell transplant for acute myeloid leukemia, so the T cells may come from the graft donor.

This sequence joins TRBV5-1 and TRBJ2-1; 10 bases line up with TRBD2. CDR1 and CDR2 (germline): SGHRS, YFSETQ. This CDR3 has 15 amino acids. V shed 0 bases and J 5 bases; nucleotides not matched to a gene: 2. CDR3 protein: CASSLVLAGNNEQFF. As DNA, the CDR3 is TGCGCCAGCAGCTTGGTACTAGCGGGAAACAATGAGCAGTTCTTC.

This clonotype was recorded many times. This chain links TRBV6-5 with TRBJ2-5, with D perhaps matching TRBD1 (6 bases). CDR1 is MNHEY and CDR2 is SVGAGI in the germline V gene. The V and J ends lost 5 bases and 2 bases respectively, with 18 bases between them. CDR3 length: 16 amino acids. The CDR3 region has the DNA TGTGCCAGCAGTCACAGGGCCTACACCGTTCAAGAGACCCAGTACTTC. This encodes CASSHRAYTVQETQYF.

The genes are TRBV5-1 and TRBJ2-1, with 15 bases identical to TRBD2. The CDR3 consists of 15 residues. From germline, CDR1 is SGHRS and CDR2 YFSETQ. The J segment lost 9 bases and the V segment lost 0 bases, leaving 1 base of the junction unmatched. CDR3 nucleotide sequence: TGCGCCAGCAGCTTGGGGACTAGCGGGGGGGCTGAGCAGTTCTTC. Its translation is CASSLGTSGGAEQFF.

This chain joins TRBV27 and TRBJ2-3; D may be TRBD1 or TRBD2 (6 bases each). Trimming shortened V by 4 bases and J by 6 bases, and 29 bases separated the two germline ends. This CDR3 is built from 19 residues. CDR1 MNHEY and CDR2 SMNVEV come from the germline V gene (reference sequence). The CDR3 region is CASSSFGGPVITLSDTQYF. The CDR3 DNA sequence: TGTGCCAGCAGTTCCTTTGGGGGGCCAGTGATCACACTATCTGATACGCAGTATTTT.

At least ten counts were recorded for this clonotype. The chain is built from TRBV6-1 and TRBJ1-6; no clear D. The CDR3 consists of 13 residues. Between the trimmed V and J ends, which lost 7 bases and 7 bases, there was a span of 11 bases. Germline loops: CDR1 MNHNS, CDR2 SASEGT. This chain's CDR3 is CASKGAANSPLHF. The CDR3 DNA is TGTGCCAGCAAAGGTGCAGCCAATTCACCCCTCCACTTT.

This clonotype has more than one count but fewer than ten. J is TRBJ2-3 and V is TRBV4-2; 10 bases line up with TRBD2. The CDR3 length is 17 residues. J gave up 4 bases and V 4 bases, and 11 bases lay outside the gene matches. Germline-derived CDR1 and CDR2 are LGHNA and YNFKEQ. In DNA form, the CDR3 reads TGTGCCAGCAGCCCCCTTACTAGCGGGGTTCAGTCAGATACGCAGTATTTT. Protein sequence: CASSPLTSGVQSDTQYF.

This clonotype was detected ten times or more. This chain connects TRBV3-1 to TRBJ2-7; 8 nucleotides line up with TRBD2. The germline V gene encodes CDR1 LGHDT and CDR2 YNNKEL (reference sequence). The ends lost 4 bases at V and 0 bases at J; junction bases unmatched: 5. There are 15 residues in the CDR3. The CDR3 sequence: CASSPRLASSYEQYF. CDR3 nucleotides: TGTGCCAGCAGCCCTAGACTAGCGTCCTCCTACGAGCAGTACTTC.

This clonotype has just a few counts. The genes are TRBV29-1 and TRBJ2-7; D unresolved. This CDR3 comprises 14 residues. Germline loops: CDR1 SQVTM, CDR2 ANQGSEA. V was shortened by 5 bases and J by 7 bases, with 21 bases between the two germline ends. The CDR3 protein is CSVTLIDFFGEQYF. The CDR3 DNA is TGCAGCGTTACACTAATTGACTTTTTCGGGGAGCAGTACTTC.

This clonotype has a count of ten or more. CDR3 sequence (DNA): TGTGCCAGCAGCGTAAGCGGGAGAACAGATACGCAGTATTTT. Its translation is CASSVSGRTDTQYF. The chain joins TRBV9 to TRBJ2-3; 8 nucleotides match TRBD2. Germline V gene data show CDR1 as SGDLS and CDR2 as YYNGEE. V dropped 1 base and J dropped 3; count of bases not matched to a gene: 1. The CDR3 loop spans 14 amino acids.

This clonotype was observed many times. This chain uses TRBV5-1 with TRBJ2-3, with 7 bases identical to TRBD1. The CDR3 runs 15 residues. V trimming: 2 bases; J trimming: 2 bases; junction bases outside the gene matches: 5. Germline-derived CDR1 and CDR2 are SGHRS and YFSETQ. This CDR3 reads CASSFWTGLTDTQYF. CDR3 coding DNA: TGCGCCAGCAGCTTCTGGACAGGCCTCACAGATACGCAGTATTTT.

In its sample, this clonotype was seen many times. The rearrangement joins TRBV20-1 to TRBJ2-3; 13 nucleotides align to TRBD2. The CDR3 sequence is 15 residues long. The germline CDR1 and CDR2 sequences are DFQATT and SNEGSKA (reference sequence). The CDR3 DNA reads as TGCAGCCCACGGACTAGCGGGAGTGTAGCAGATACGCAGTATTTT. This codes for CSPRTSGSVADTQYF.

A few counts support this clonotype. The chain is built from TRBV6-5 and TRBJ2-5; 7 nucleotides line up with TRBD2. The V and J ends lost 4 bases and 1 base, in that order; junction bases with no gene match: 3. Germline lookup yields CDR1 MNHEY and CDR2 SVGAGI. The CDR3 contains 14 residues. The CDR3 sequence is CASSFQRGQETQYF. CDR3 nucleotides: TGTGCCAGCAGTTTCCAGCGGGGCCAAGAGACCCAGTACTTC.

This clonotype was detected only a few times. The chain couples TRBV5-6 to TRBJ1-6, with D unresolved. V dropped 0 bases and J dropped 5 bases, with 3 bases sitting between them. CDR3 length equals 13 residues. Germline-derived CDR1 and CDR2 are SGHDT and YYEEEE. The DNA of the CDR3 is TGTGCCAGCAGCTTGGTGGATAATTCACCCCTCCACTTT. This gives the protein CASSLVDNSPLHF.

CDR3 in DNA: TGCGCCAGCAGCTTGTGGGGGCCTGCGAACACCGGGGAGCTGTTTTTT. Protein sequence: CASSLWGPANTGELFF. The gene calls are TRBV5-1 and TRBJ2-2; D may be TRBD1 (6 bases). The CDR3 loop spans 16 amino acids. Trimming shortened V by 1 base and J by 0 bases, and 10 bases separated the two germline ends. Germline V gives CDR1 SGHRS, CDR2 YFSETQ. Filled out from reference TRBV5-1 and TRBJ2-2, the complete variable domain reads KAGVTQTPRYLIKTRGQQVTLSCSPISGHRSVSWYQQTPGQGLQFLFEYFSETQRNKGNFPGRFSGRQFSNSRSEMNVSTLELGDSALYLCASSLWGPANTGELFFGEGSRLTVL.

This clonotype was seen many times. The J gene is TRBJ2-3, the V gene TRBV25-1; D may be TRBD2 (7 bases). V was shortened by 0 bases and J by 2 bases, with 18 bases between the two germline ends. CDR1 is MGHDK, CDR2 SYGVNS, per germline. CDR3 size: 18 residues. CDR3 bases: TGTGCCAGCAGTGAATATGGAGGCGGGGGCTACCTCACAGATACGCAGTATTTT. Translation: CASSEYGGGGYLTDTQYF.

A few counts support this clonotype. This chain links TRBV7-2 with TRBJ2-7; 7 positions match TRBD2. Germline V gene lookup returns CDR1 SGHTA and CDR2 FQGNSA. V lost 3 bases to trimming and J lost 3 bases; unmatched junction nucleotides: 11. This CDR3 comprises 16 residues. The CDR3 loop reads CASSFGRGGQYYEQYF. The CDR3, as DNA: TGTGCCAGCAGCTTTGGGCGGGGAGGGCAATACTACGAGCAGTACTTC.

In its sample, this clonotype was seen a few times. This chain joins TRBV20-1 and TRBJ2-5; TRBD1 aligns across 7 bases. CDR3 length: 12 residues. J was trimmed by 6 bases and V by 3 bases; bases with no gene match: 4. Germline lookup yields CDR1 DFQATT and CDR2 SNEGSKA (reference sequence). This CDR3 reads CSASLGGQTQYF. The CDR3, as DNA: TGCAGTGCTAGTCTAGGGGGCCAGACCCAGTACTTC.

The J gene is TRBJ2-7, the V gene TRBV12-3 or TRBV12-4; tentatively, D is TRBD2 (6 bases). There are 17 residues in the CDR3. V lost 1 base and J 4 bases, leaving 20 bases between the germline ends. CDR3 nucleotides: TGTGCCAGCAGTTTAGGCCGAGACTGGTATCGGGGGTACGAGCAGTACTTC. Its protein product is CASSLGRDWYRGYEQYF.

The sample holds a few counts of this clonotype. The V and J genes are TRBV5-1 and TRBJ2-7; weak D call: TRBD1 (5 bases). The germline CDR1 and CDR2 sequences are SGHRS and YFSETQ. Trimming stripped 4 bases from V and 3 bases from J, with 17 bases between. The CDR3 extends over 15 amino acids. The CDR3 loop is CASSGFRTGDYEQYF. In DNA, the CDR3 is TGCGCCAGCAGCGGGTTTCGAACAGGCGACTACGAGCAGTACTTC.

The sample holds a few counts of this clonotype. The chain links TRBV12-3 or TRBV12-4 to TRBJ2-7, with D possibly matching TRBD2 (6 bases). The CDR3 spans 14 residues. Trimming removed 7 bases from V and 1 base from J, with 14 bases in between. The CDR3, as DNA: TGTGCCAGCACCCCGGGGGTGGAGTCCTACGAGCAGTACTTC. Its translation: CASTPGVESYEQYF.

This clonotype was observed at least ten times. The chain recombines TRBV7-8 with TRBJ2-2; D call uncertain. V lost 4 bases to trimming and J lost 6 bases, with 9 bases between them. The CDR3 covers 13 residues. Germline V gene lookup returns CDR1 SGHVS and CDR2 FQNEAQ. The CDR3 nucleotides read TGTGCCAGCAGCTCGCGAGTGTCCGGGGAGCTGTTTTTT. Residues: CASSSRVSGELFF.

This chain links TRBV20-1 with TRBJ2-5; 11 bases are shared with TRBD2. CDR1 and CDR2 from the germline V gene are DFQATT and SNEGSKA (reference sequence). This CDR3 has 15 amino acids. V shed 6 bases, J shed 1 base, and the junction held 7 bases outside the gene matches. The CDR3 coding sequence is TGCAGTGCCACCTTAGCGGGGGGGGTCCAAGAGACCCAGTACTTC. This gives the protein CSATLAGGVQETQYF.

V and J are TRBV15 and TRBJ2-1, with 9 bases fitting TRBD1. V lost 2 bases to trimming and J lost 7 bases; unmatched junction nucleotides: 6. Germline V lookup: CDR1 LNHNV, CDR2 YYDKDF (reference sequence). The CDR3 consists of 15 residues. The CDR3 reads CATSRRSGQGNEQFF. The CDR3 region has the DNA TGTGCCACCAGCAGACGTTCGGGACAGGGAAATGAGCAGTTCTTC.

This clonotype was seen repeatedly, ten times or more. The V gene is TRBV12-3 or TRBV12-4, the J gene TRBJ2-1; 11 nucleotides align to TRBD2. V lost 7 bases to trimming and J lost 9 bases; unmatched junction nucleotides: 14. There are 16 residues in the CDR3. The CDR3 loop is CASTRRIAGGHSEQFF. The CDR3 DNA is TGTGCCAGCACCCGAAGGATAGCGGGGGGGCATAGTGAGCAGTTCTTC.

This clonotype was recorded at least ten times. V is TRBV7-2 and J is TRBJ2-3, with 8 bases lining up with TRBD2. CDR1 and CDR2 from the germline V gene are SGHTA and FQGNSA. V dropped 2 bases and J dropped 4; count of bases not matched to a gene: 2. The CDR3 loop spans 14 amino acids. CDR3 sequence reads: CASSLSGGPDTQYF. CDR3 sequence (DNA): TGTGCCAGCAGCTTAAGCGGGGGACCAGATACGCAGTATTTT.